These 16 T cell receptor beta chains share one sample of origin, sequenced in a study of identical twins. TCRdb itself ran the 5' RACE reads through MiXCR, one entry per CDR3 protein. The sample lists 450,000 to 650,000 distinct CDR3 sequences; 9.6% were seen once. The data also belong to a second study, concerning yellow fever vaccine responses in identical twins.

The sequenced sample consisted of PBMCs. The receptors derive from a woman younger than 35 in good health.

The V and J genes are TRBV4-3 and TRBJ2-1; TRBD2 matches at 8 bases. Trimming took 0 bases from V and 4 from J; bases not matched to a gene: 8. Per the germline V gene, CDR1 is LGHNA and CDR2 is YSLEER. The CDR3 has 17 amino acids. CDR3 nucleotide sequence: TGCGCCAGCAGCCAAGATAGGGTTAGCGGGGCATACAATGAGCAGTTCTTC. Translated, it gives CASSQDRVSGAYNEQFF.

The chain combines TRBV20-1 with TRBJ2-3, with 8 bases fitting TRBD2. V trimming: 3 bases; J trimming: 4 bases; junction bases outside the gene matches: 9. There are 15 residues in the CDR3. The germline gives CDR1 DFQATT, CDR2 SNEGSKA (reference sequence). CDR3 in amino acids: CSARRSAGVADTQYF. CDR3 in DNA: TGCAGTGCTAGGCGGTCAGCGGGAGTAGCAGATACGCAGTATTTT.

The table lists this clonotype with a few counts. The chain links TRBV20-1 to TRBJ2-1; TRBD2 aligns across 7 bases. With V trimmed by 3 bases and J by 8 bases, 13 bases remained unmatched. This CDR3 region has 15 residues. CDR1 and CDR2 from the germline V gene are DFQATT and SNEGSKA (reference sequence). This CDR3 reads CSASSQAGYIYEQFF. For the CDR3, the DNA is TGCAGTGCTAGTAGTCAAGCGGGATATATCTATGAGCAGTTCTTC.

This clonotype was seen many times. The chain joins TRBV27 to TRBJ2-7; possible D gene TRBD1, 5 bases. CDR1 and CDR2 from the germline V gene are MNHEY and SMNVEV (reference sequence). This CDR3 comprises 14 residues. The V end was cut by 5 bases, the J end by 1 base, with 12 bases between. The CDR3 DNA follows: TGTGCCAGCAGTACCATCGCAGGGTCCTACGAGCAGTACTTC. This encodes CASSTIAGSYEQYF.

This clonotype was counted a few times. This rearrangement joins TRBV5-5 to TRBJ2-1, with TRBD2 matching over 11 bases. Germline values: CDR1 SGHKS, CDR2 YYEKEE (reference sequence). J lost 6 bases, V lost 0 bases, and 8 bases had no gene match. CDR3 length equals 17 residues. CDR3 amino acids: CASSLALAGGPGNEQFF. The DNA of the CDR3 is TGTGCCAGCAGCTTGGCTTTAGCGGGAGGGCCGGGCAATGAGCAGTTCTTC.

This clonotype appeared many times. V gene TRBV20-1 combines with J gene TRBJ2-7, with a tentative D call TRBD2 (5 bases). CDR1 DFQATT and CDR2 SNEGSKA come from the germline V gene (reference sequence). V was shortened by 7 bases and J by 0 bases, with 16 bases between the two germline ends. This CDR3 region has 14 residues. DNA for the CDR3: TGCAGTGGTAAAACGACTACCAGCTCCTACGAGCAGTACTTC. Translated, it gives CSGKTTTSSYEQYF.

This clonotype was seen only a few times. The J gene is TRBJ2-7, the V gene TRBV20-1; 7 bases fit TRBD1. Germline V gives CDR1 DFQATT, CDR2 SNEGSKA (reference sequence). Trimming at V came to 2 bases and at J to 3 bases, leaving 13 bases not matched to a gene. The CDR3 runs to 16 residues. The DNA of the CDR3 is TGCAGTGCTAGACCTCCCGCAGGACAGGCCCTCTACGAGCAGTACTTC. This translates into CSARPPAGQALYEQYF.

The rearrangement joins TRBV11-1 to TRBJ2-5, with D perhaps given as TRBD1 or TRBD2 (5 bases each). The germline V and J ends were trimmed by 5 bases and 6 bases, with 16 bases remaining between them. The CDR3 runs 14 residues. The germline CDR1 and CDR2 sequences are SGHAT and FQDESV (reference sequence). The CDR3 protein is CASSPGTYRKTQYF. In DNA form, the CDR3 reads TGTGCCAGCAGCCCGGGGACCTACCGGAAGACCCAGTACTTC.

The chain couples TRBV30 to TRBJ2-7, with 9 bases that match TRBD2. Trimming took 5 bases from V and 3 from J; bases not matched to a gene: 2. The CDR3 contains 12 residues. Germline V gives CDR1 GTSNPN, CDR2 SVGIG (reference sequence). CDR3 coding DNA: TGTGCCTGGGCGGGAGGGAACTACGAGCAGTACTTC. The encoded protein is CAWAGGNYEQYF.

This clonotype was seen many times. The rearrangement joins TRBV4-1 to TRBJ2-1; D perhaps matches TRBD2 (5 bases). The CDR3 length is 13 residues. Germline assignment: CDR1 MGHRA and CDR2 YSYEKL. V shed 5 bases and J shed 7 bases, with 12 bases lying between them. CDR3 nucleotide sequence: TGCGCCAGCAGCTACGGACTTGGGAATGAGCAGTTCTTC. Translated: CASSYGLGNEQFF.

This clonotype was seen many times. The chain couples TRBV7-8 to TRBJ2-2, with D hard to call. Germline V gene data show CDR1 as SGHVS and CDR2 as FQNEAQ. CDR3 length: 16 amino acids. V was clipped by 2 bases and J by 3 bases, with 13 bases between them. The CDR3 loop reads CASSLPLGSYTGELFF. The CDR3, as DNA: TGTGCCAGCAGCTTACCGTTGGGCAGTTACACCGGGGAGCTGTTTTTT.

This clonotype has more than one count but fewer than ten. The chain carries TRBV7-6 and TRBJ2-1; D might be TRBD2 (7 bases). This CDR3 is 14 amino acids long. Germline V CDR1 and CDR2: SGHVS, FNYEAQ. The V end was cut by 5 bases, the J end by 8 bases, with 16 bases between. The CDR3 loop is CASSRSGGPDEQFF. The CDR3 nucleotides are TGTGCCAGCAGCCGTTCGGGGGGCCCTGATGAGCAGTTCTTC.

This clonotype was seen repeatedly, ten times or more. V gene TRBV20-1 combines with J gene TRBJ1-1; D is undetermined. Deletions cut 5 bases from V and 1 base from J, with 5 bases between. CDR3 length equals 11 residues. CDR1 and CDR2 from the germline V gene are DFQATT and SNEGSKA (reference sequence). CDR3 bases: TGCAGTGCTGTCAGGAACACTGAAGCTTTCTTT. It is translated as CSAVRNTEAFF.

In this sample, this clonotype turned up a few times. The CDR3 DNA sequence: TGTGCTAGTGGTTTGGGGCCAGGGCGATTTCAGGTTGACCAGTACTTC. Amino acids: CASGLGPGRFQVDQYF. V and J are TRBV12-5 and TRBJ2-5; a weak D match, TRBD1 (5 bases). The CDR3 is 16 residues long. Germline CDR1 and CDR2: LGHNT and FRNRAP. V lost 1 base and J lost 10, with 22 bases in between.

This chain connects TRBV7-2 to TRBJ2-7, with D unresolved. V was shortened by 8 bases and J by 0 bases, with 14 bases between the two germline ends. Looked up from germline, CDR1 is SGHTA and CDR2 is FQGNSA. The CDR3 is made up of 14 amino acids. CDR3 sequence reads: CASSALSFSYEQYF. The CDR3 DNA is TGTGCCAGCTCAGCTTTGTCCTTCTCCTACGAGCAGTACTTC. The full variable domain, its missing parts supplied by reference TRBV7-2 and TRBJ2-7, is GAGVSQSPSNKVTEKGKDVELRCDPISGHTALYWYRQSLGQGLEFLIYFQGNSAPDKSGLPSDRFSAERTGGSVSTLTIQRTQQEDSAVYLCASSALSFSYEQYFGPGTRLTVT.

This clonotype was seen a few times. The J gene is TRBJ2-4, the V gene TRBV16, with D tentatively TRBD1 or TRBD2 (6 bases each). The germline V and J ends were trimmed by 2 bases and 4 bases, with 18 bases remaining between them. CDR3 length: 17 residues. Germline V gene data show CDR1 as KGHSY and CDR2 as FQNENV. The CDR3 DNA reads as TGTGCCAGCAGCCAACTCGAGACCTTAGGGGGGAAAAACATTCAGTACTTC. It specifies CASSQLETLGGKNIQYF.